The next 18 T cell receptor beta chains were all read from a single sample in a study of blood T cell repertoires in COVID-19. TCRdb's copy holds only in-frame clones and misses some; the assay was immunoSEQ multiplex PCR. This table holds about 67,000 clones, roughly 90% found once. Sequencing used peripheral blood. These receptors came from a woman in her sixties or seventies with acute or convalescent COVID-19.

The chain links TRBV5-1 to TRBJ2-6, with 14 bases identical to TRBD2. Germline-derived CDR1 and CDR2 are SGHRS and YFSETQ. The CDR3 is made up of 19 amino acids. V was pared by 3 bases and J by 1 base, with 6 bases of the junction left unmatched. This CDR3 is CASSSRTSGGISGANVLTF. The CDR3 nucleotides are TGCGCCAGCAGCTCGAGGACTAGCGGGGGGATATCTGGGGCCAACGTCCTGACTTTC.

The chain is built from TRBV28 and TRBJ1-1; D gene ambiguous. The CDR3 has 12 residues. The germline V gene encodes CDR1 MDHEN and CDR2 SYDVKM. V lost 2 bases and J 6 bases, leaving 7 bases between the germline ends. The CDR3 DNA reads as TGTGCCAGCAGTTTACGTTGGCCTGAAGCTTTCTTT. Protein product: CASSLRWPEAFF.

The J gene is TRBJ2-1, the V gene TRBV9, with D hard to call. This CDR3 contains 15 residues. The germline V gene encodes CDR1 SGDLS and CDR2 YYNGEE. Deletions cut 0 bases from V and 8 bases from J, with 15 bases between. CDR3 sequence (DNA): TGTGCCAGCAGCGTAGATGGTTCTTGGAGCGATGAGCAGTTCTTC. Residues: CASSVDGSWSDEQFF.

This clone was picked up a small number of times. V usage is TRBV18 and J usage is TRBJ1-2; no reliable D call. Germline V gives CDR1 KGHSH, CDR2 LQKENI. V was trimmed by 3 bases and J by 4 bases, leaving 12 bases between them. This CDR3 contains 14 residues. CDR3 bases: TGTGCCAGCTCACCGGGCCGGGATAGCTATGGCTACACCTTC. Encoded protein: CASSPGRDSYGYTF.

The chain is built from TRBV18 and TRBJ2-5; D is possibly TRBD1 (6 bases). Germline values: CDR1 KGHSH, CDR2 LQKENI. The CDR3 runs to 13 residues. The ends were cut back, 3 bases at V and 5 bases at J, with 10 bases in the middle. The CDR3 here is CASSPRGRETQYF. The CDR3 DNA sequence: TGTGCCAGCTCACCCAGGGGACGGGAGACCCAGTACTTC.

The V gene is TRBV5-6, the J gene TRBJ2-1, with TRBD2 matching over 13 bases. Germline V gene sequence: CDR1 SGHDT, CDR2 YYEEEE. The trim removed 4 bases at V and 8 bases at J, leaving 9 bases unmatched. CDR3 length: 16 residues. The CDR3 sequence is CASSPLLAGGPHEQFF. The CDR3 bases are TGTGCCAGCAGCCCCCTACTAGCGGGAGGGCCGCATGAGCAGTTCTTC.

The chain combines TRBV6-5 with TRBJ1-3, with TRBD1 matching over 11 bases. Germline V gene sequence: CDR1 MNHEY, CDR2 SVGAGI. The V and J ends lost 4 bases and 7 bases, in that order; junction bases with no gene match: 3. CDR3 size: 14 residues. The DNA for the CDR3 is TGTGCCAGCAGTTGGGACAGGGGGACCAACACCATATATTTT. Translation gives CASSWDRGTNTIYF.

This rearrangement joins TRBV28 to TRBJ2-7; D is undetermined. Germline V CDR1 and CDR2: MDHEN, SYDVKM. V was clipped by 6 bases and J by 3 bases, with 12 bases between them. The CDR3 is 13 residues long. The CDR3 DNA is TGTGCCAGCAGCCCAACGGAGTTCTACGAGCAGTACGTC. This encodes CASSPTEFYEQYV.

In its sample, this clone was seen a few times. The chain links TRBV5-1 to TRBJ1-1; 7 bases agree with TRBD1. Per germline, CDR1 SGHRS and CDR2 YFSETQ. CDR3 length: 15 residues. V lost 0 bases, J lost 10 bases, and 12 bases stayed unmatched. The CDR3 sequence: CASSLGDRAFDRAFF. CDR3 DNA: TGCGCCAGCAGCTTGGGAGACAGGGCGTTTGATCGAGCTTTCTTT.

The rearrangement links TRBV2 to TRBJ2-7; TRBD1 might be the D (5 bases). This CDR3 spans 14 amino acids. CDR1 SNHLY and CDR2 FYNNEI come from the germline V gene. Trimming removed 4 bases from V and 4 bases from J, with 14 bases in between. The CDR3 reads CASSVSRGDYEQYV. Written as DNA, the CDR3 is TGTGCCAGCAGTGTCTCTAGGGGTGATTACGAGCAGTACGTC.

The chain links TRBV5-1 to TRBJ1-1; D remains unclear. The CDR3 extends over 14 amino acids. Germline lookup yields CDR1 SGHRS and CDR2 YFSETQ. The V end was cut by 0 bases, the J end by 4 bases, with 10 bases between. CDR3 DNA sequence: TGCGCCAGCAGCTTGGAAGGTGGCGGCACTGAAGCTTTCTTT. This translates into CASSLEGGGTEAFF.

This chain links TRBV11-3 with TRBJ2-2; a possible D gene is TRBD2 (6 bases). Between the trimmed V and J ends, which lost 3 bases and 7 bases, there was a span of 15 bases. This CDR3 has 15 amino acids. Germline V gene lookup returns CDR1 SGHNT and CDR2 YENEEA. The CDR3 coding sequence is TGTGCCAGCAGCTTCGCGGGATCAACGAGCGGGGAGCTGTTTTTT. This codes for CASSFAGSTSGELFF.

This clone was seen just once. The chain uses TRBV3-1 (or the pseudogene TRBV3-2) and TRBJ1-1; D unclear. This CDR3 is built from 15 residues. Germline CDR1 LGHDT, CDR2 YNNKEL (reference sequence). With 4 bases removed from V and 2 bases from J, the gap between germline ends came to 14 bases. The CDR3: CASSPITGFNTEAFF. The CDR3 bases are TGTGCCAGCAGCCCGATCACTGGTTTCAACACTGAAGCTTTCTTT.

The rearrangement joins TRBV19 to TRBJ1-5, with TRBD1 matching 7 bases. Germline CDR1 reads LNHDA; CDR2 reads SQIVND (reference sequence). With 1 base clipped from V and 5 bases from J, the junction kept 2 bases outside the gene matches. There are 14 residues in the CDR3. CDR3 loop: CASSIGTGYQPQHF. CDR3 DNA: TGTGCCAGTAGTATAGGGACAGGTTATCAGCCCCAGCATTTT.

The chain links TRBV6-4 to TRBJ1-5; weak D call: TRBD1 (5 bases). With 8 bases removed from V and 4 bases from J, the gap between germline ends came to 30 bases. The CDR3 length is 19 residues. Germline V gene lookup returns CDR1 MRHNA and CDR2 SNTAGT. The CDR3 DNA is TGTGCCAGCCGACCAGCGGGGGTTGCATACGAGCGAGGGAATCAGCCCCAGCATTTT. It codes for CASRPAGVAYERGNQPQHF.

This chain joins TRBV18 and TRBJ1-1; D gene unclear. V gave up 1 base and J gave up 6 bases, with 12 bases separating them. The CDR3 is 14 residues long. Germline CDR1 and CDR2: KGHSH and LQKENI. The CDR3 sequence is CASSPQGGAAEAFF. DNA of the CDR3: TGTGCCAGCTCACCACAGGGAGGAGCGGCTGAAGCTTTCTTT.

This chain joins TRBV15 and TRBJ1-4; 7 nucleotides align to TRBD1. The germline V gene encodes CDR1 LNHNV and CDR2 YYDKDF (reference sequence). V trimming: 5 bases; J trimming: 6 bases; junction bases outside the gene matches: 15. The CDR3 is 17 amino acids. In DNA, the CDR3 is TGTGCCACCAGCGACCTCCCCCCGGGACAGAACTATGAAAAACTGTTTTTT. It translates to CATSDLPPGQNYEKLFF.

The chain recombines TRBV19 with TRBJ1-5, with TRBD1 as a possible D gene (6 bases). Per the germline V gene, CDR1 is LNHDA and CDR2 is SQIVND (reference sequence). This CDR3 region has 16 residues. Trimming stripped 7 bases from V and 2 bases from J, with 18 bases between. The CDR3 bases are TGTGCCAGTACCCCATGGGGGGCGGGGGGCAATCAGCCCCAGCATTTT. Encoded protein: CASTPWGAGGNQPQHF.